What follows is one TCR beta chain and its context. What it binds is not known. The data derive from a study of blood T cells in healthy people across ages. The wider study: Roughly one uniquely barcoded beta molecule per two T cells was captured.

General study findings and limits: Strongly correlated with naive T cell percentage was TCR beta diversity. Considered underestimates were the diversity estimates obtained from one million T cells.

From germline, CDR1 is DFQATT and CDR2 SNEGSKA (reference sequence). Trimming removed 1 base from V and 4 bases from J, with 13 bases in between. CDR3 length: 14 amino acids. For the second PCR, which ran for about 7 to 12 cycles, a sample-barcoded 5' primer and a J-beta primer mix were used. A single record per CDR3 protein comes from TCRdb applying MiXCR to the 5' RACE reads. The sample consists of about 1.1 million distinct CDR3 sequences, more than 30% of them appearing once. This rearrangement joins TRBV20-1 to TRBJ1-1; D might be TRBD1 (5 bases). The sequencing input was blood. The sequence was obtained from a man aged 18 to 35 in good health. The CDR3 sequence is CSARGFKGATEAFF. CDR3 coding DNA: TGCAGTGCTAGAGGGTTCAAAGGGGCCACTGAAGCTTTCTTT.